The clone carrying this T cell receptor beta chain was seen at least ten times. Its antigen is as yet unknown. The germline V and J ends were trimmed by 6 bases and 3 bases, with 9 bases remaining between them. This CDR3 is 12 amino acids long. This record comes from a study of T-cell memory formation after mild COVID-19. At the level of the study: There were largely donor-specific TCR clusters. Findings and limits, study-wide: Among contracting clones, CD4+ were mainly CM/EM and CD8+ enriched in EMRA. Nothing showed for sure that second-wave clones peaking on day 37 were SARS-CoV-2 specific. CD4/CD8 balance held among clones contracting day 15 to 85, and later expanders leaned CD4+.

Via MiXCR, TCRdb re-called the 5' RACE reads, giving one row per CDR3 protein. The sample records 350,000 or so distinct CDR3 sequences, more than 20% being singletons. Sequencing was performed on PBMCs or a T cell subset sorted from them (not recorded which). This chain links TRBV12-3 or TRBV12-4 with TRBJ2-7; no clear D. The origin of this receptor is an adult woman who had mild COVID-19 (a few samples of this study predate the infection). Cell type and time point are not known. CDR3 coding DNA: TGTGCCAGCAGCCTACGAGACTACGAGCAGTACTTC. It specifies CASSLRDYEQYF.